This T cell receptor (beta chain) was sequenced for a study of blood T cell repertoires in COVID-19. The CDR3 sequence is 13 residues long. Germline V gene data show CDR1 as SGHNT and CDR2 as YYREEE (reference sequence). Deletions cut 4 bases from V and 1 base from J, with 9 bases between. In the authors' workflow: It was from reference gene primer amplification that nucleated cell counts were estimated. The method was immunoSEQ multiplex PCR; TCRdb's version includes in-frame clones alone and lacks a portion of them. The V and J calls and the clone size are those of that table, but D and trimming were determined from the DNA. The sample lists roughly 340,000 clones, more than 70% seen once, with approximately 1.9% in the top ten.

The chain combines TRBV5-4 with TRBJ2-7; D ambiguous. Sequenced material: PBMCs or T cells enriched from blood (not recorded which). The sequence came from a man between 40 and 49 years old in a cohort exposed to, infected with or recovered from COVID-19 (not recorded which). The CDR3 DNA reads as TGTGCCAGCAGCCCGACACTTTCCTACGAGCAGTACTTC. Translation gives CASSPTLSYEQYF.